This TCR beta chain is from a study of blood T cell repertoires in COVID-19. Study summary: COVID-19 samples, acute and convalescent, were from the United States, Italy and Spain. The analysed material was cDNA or gDNA that came from T cells, B-cell-depleted T cells, or PBMCs.

Authors' data handling: Estimation of nucleated cell counts relied on the amplification of reference gene primers. The protocol was immunoSEQ multiplex PCR, while the TCRdb copy is restricted to in-frame clones and leaves out a portion. V and J calls plus clone size are reproduced from that table; the DNA served to infer D and trimming. The sample records 50,000 or so clones, 90% to 95% being singletons. This CDR3 has 17 residues. Trimming took 1 base from V and 0 from J, leaving 10 bases between them. From germline, CDR1 is LNHDA and CDR2 SQIVND (reference sequence). The specimen was peripheral blood. This TCR was sampled from a woman of 80 years or more with acute or convalescent COVID-19. The genes are TRBV19 and TRBJ2-6; TRBD1 might be the D (6 bases). The CDR3: CASSIGAGASGANVLTF. The CDR3 nucleotides are TGTGCCAGTAGTATAGGGGCAGGGGCCTCTGGGGCCAACGTCCTGACTTTC.